This TCR beta chain derives from a study of cytomegalovirus exposure and HLA in healthy donors. General study results and limits: CMV antigen specificity of a few CMV-associated chains was confirmed in vitro. Upon later analysis, TCR association rates were observed to vary by HLA locus, being highest for DRB1 and lowest for HLA-C. Prior analysis indicated that the majority of TCR beta V segments exhibited productivity approximately 90% or approximately 30% of the time.

The PCR ran on 60 Vbeta and 13 Jbeta primers. Profiled with immunoSEQ multiplex PCR; TCRdb holds only in-frame clones, not every one. The sample carries 95,000 to 120,000 clones, roughly 70% recorded once. Concerning this clone itself: The antigen remains undetermined.

This CDR3 is built from 16 residues. With 6 bases removed from V and 3 bases from J, the gap between germline ends came to 21 bases. Germline V lookup: CDR1 SGDLS, CDR2 YYNGEE. The clonotype comes from a man younger than 35 in good health and CMV-seropositive. Sequencing was carried out using PBMCs. This chain uses TRBV9 with TRBJ1-1, with D unresolved. The CDR3 reads CASTQSLRSLDTEAFF. The CDR3 DNA is TGTGCCAGCACCCAATCTTTGAGGAGCCTAGACACTGAAGCTTTCTTT.